The sequence of this TCR beta chain was determined in a study of control samples from healthy donors and cancer patients (dated by TCRdb to 2018 to 2020). This clone was seen a handful of times. Its specific antigen is unknown. Base qualities are not provided; no much larger clone lies one nucleotide away. The library was obtained by the immunoSEQ multiplex PCR assay. Drawn from immuneACCESS, this table holds only the in-frame rearrangements with V and J called that TCRdb kept. Clones are partly lost; checked studies trace under half to an unresolved V gene and leave the rest unexplained. This sample comprises about 130,000 clones, less than 90% of them detected only once. The ten largest clones take up under 2% of the sample. The CDR3 starts with the cysteine, ends with the phenylalanine, and has 18 residues. Only the CDR3 portion is preserved as DNA: 54 bases, with reading frame beginning at the first base. V and J lose 7 bases and 6 bases, and a span of 28 bases separates them. The germline V gene specifies SNHLY as CDR1 and FYNNEI as CDR2.

Sequencing used blood. The V and J segments used are TRBV2 and TRBJ2-4, and the D gene may be TRBD1, 8 bases matching. This TCR was recovered from a man aged 18 to 29 in good health. The nucleotide sequence reads as follows: TGTGCCAGCACTATTACCATGGGGAGGGCAGGGGGCATAAACATTCAGTACTTC. It translates to CASTITMGRAGGINIQYF.